This T cell receptor (beta chain) was sequenced in a study of T cell repertoires in cytomegalovirus infection. At the level of the study: CMV infection and matching HLA type were both indicated by public TCR beta signatures. Study-wide results and caveats: HLA-C-restricted CMV clonotypes gave the most frequent clonotype in two of eight donors.

TCRdb ran MiXCR on the reads and lists one entry per CDR3 protein. This table holds about 530,000 distinct CDR3 sequences, 26% found once. This clonotype is a singleton in its sample. Antigen: not known. CDR1 is MNHNS and CDR2 is SASEGT in the germline V gene. V lost 6 bases and J 6 bases, leaving 9 bases between the germline ends. CDR3 length: 12 amino acids. The receptor was derived from a human donor in good health (CMV status not recorded). Some clones in this sample may be carry-over from other donors' samples. J is TRBJ2-1 and V is TRBV6-1; no firm D call. The sample comprised PBMCs. The CDR3 loop reads CASSYDVNEQFF. The CDR3 DNA follows: TGTGCCAGCAGCTACGATGTCAATGAGCAGTTCTTC.